This TCR beta chain was obtained from a study of OX40 agonist ivuxolimab in advanced cancers. Study-level information: Ivuxolimab, an agonistic anti-OX40 (CD134) antibody, was given to patients.

Libraries were prepared by immunoSEQ multiplex PCR; TCRdb keeps only in-frame clonotypes and omits some of them. The table lists about 90,000 clones, around 90% of them singletons. In germline, CDR1 is LGHNA, CDR2 YNFKEQ. The ends were cut back, 0 bases at V and 3 bases at J, with 9 bases in the middle. CDR3 length: 14 amino acids. Autoimmune disease history or systemic immunosuppression barred patients. The sample was CD4+ or CD8+ T cells sorted from blood, taken in a trial of the OX40 agonist ivuxolimab. This clonotype originated in an adult with an advanced solid tumor such as melanoma, head and neck, liver or kidney cancer. This rearrangement joins TRBV4-2 to TRBJ2-7, with a possible D match to TRBD1 (5 bases). CDR3 sequence reads: CASSQDQGGYEQYF. CDR3 DNA: TGTGCCAGCAGCCAAGATCAGGGCGGCTACGAGCAGTACTTC.